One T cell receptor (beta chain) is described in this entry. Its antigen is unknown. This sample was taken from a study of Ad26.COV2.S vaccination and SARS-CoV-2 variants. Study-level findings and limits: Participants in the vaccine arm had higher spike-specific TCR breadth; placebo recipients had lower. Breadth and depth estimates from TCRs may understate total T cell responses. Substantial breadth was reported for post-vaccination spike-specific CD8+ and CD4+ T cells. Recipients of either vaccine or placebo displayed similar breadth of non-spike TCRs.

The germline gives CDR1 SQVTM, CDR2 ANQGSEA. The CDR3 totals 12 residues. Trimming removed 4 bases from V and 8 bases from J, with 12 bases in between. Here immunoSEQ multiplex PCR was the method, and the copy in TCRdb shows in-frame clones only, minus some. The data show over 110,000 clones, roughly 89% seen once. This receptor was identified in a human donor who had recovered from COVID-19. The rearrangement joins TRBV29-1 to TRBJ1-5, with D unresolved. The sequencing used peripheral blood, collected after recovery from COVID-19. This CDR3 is CSVGIGNEPQHF. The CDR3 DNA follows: TGCAGCGTTGGCATAGGGAACGAGCCCCAGCATTTT.